This TCR beta chain is from a study of cytomegalovirus exposure and HLA in healthy donors. The PCR had 60 Vbeta and 13 Jbeta primers. TCRdb's table, derived via immunoSEQ multiplex PCR, lists solely in-frame clones and lacks some. The profile shows under 200,000 clones, 70% to 80% of them singletons. Turning to this clone: Within the sample, other DNA sequences also encode this same CDR3.

Sequenced material: PBMCs. This sequence was found in a young man in good health and CMV-seropositive.

The CDR3 DNA reads TGTGCCAGCTCACCGGGACAGATGAACACTGAAGCTTTCTTT. Translation: CASSPGQMNTEAFF. This chain connects TRBV18 to TRBJ1-1; 7 nucleotides match TRBD1. Germline V CDR1 and CDR2: KGHSH, LQKENI. The CDR3 runs to 14 residues. The J segment lost 0 bases and the V segment lost 3 bases, leaving 1 base of the junction unmatched.